The count of the clone carrying this T cell receptor (beta chain) is one. This CDR3 region has 19 residues. Germline assignment: CDR1 DFQATT and CDR2 SNEGSKA (reference sequence). V lost 0 bases, J lost 0 bases, and 8 bases stayed unmatched. In TCRdb, the reads were re-called with MiXCR into one record per CDR3 protein. The repertoire holds 90,000 to 100,000 distinct CDR3 sequences, with roughly 31% as singletons. The data are from a study of type 1 regulatory T cells. The wider study: An in vitro protocol generated T-allo10, a Tr1-enriched, alloantigen-specific CD4 T cell product.

The chain carries TRBV20-1 and TRBJ2-7, with TRBD2 matching 16 bases. The TCR comes from a human donor in good health. Material for sequencing was CD4+ T cells, either the whole sample or a sorted fraction (not recorded which). The CDR3 nucleotides read TGCAGTGCTAGAGACCCCGGGACTAGCGGGAGGGCGAGCTCCTACGAGCAGTACTTC. Translation: CSARDPGTSGRASSYEQYF.